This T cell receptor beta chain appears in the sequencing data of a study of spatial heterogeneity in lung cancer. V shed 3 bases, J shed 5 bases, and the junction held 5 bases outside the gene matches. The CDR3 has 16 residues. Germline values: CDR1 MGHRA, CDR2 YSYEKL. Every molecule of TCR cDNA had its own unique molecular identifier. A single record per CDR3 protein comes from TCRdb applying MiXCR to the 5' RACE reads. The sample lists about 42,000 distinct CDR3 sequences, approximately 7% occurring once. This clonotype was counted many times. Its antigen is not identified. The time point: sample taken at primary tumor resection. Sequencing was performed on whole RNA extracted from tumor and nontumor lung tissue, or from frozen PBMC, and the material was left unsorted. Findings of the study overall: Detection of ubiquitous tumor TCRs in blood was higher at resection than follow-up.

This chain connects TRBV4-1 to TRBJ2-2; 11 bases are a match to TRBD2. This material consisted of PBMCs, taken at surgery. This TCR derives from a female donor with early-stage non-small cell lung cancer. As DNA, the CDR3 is TGCGCCAGCAGCCAGAAACTAGCGGGGGTTACCGGGGAGCTGTTTTTT. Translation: CASSQKLAGVTGELFF.